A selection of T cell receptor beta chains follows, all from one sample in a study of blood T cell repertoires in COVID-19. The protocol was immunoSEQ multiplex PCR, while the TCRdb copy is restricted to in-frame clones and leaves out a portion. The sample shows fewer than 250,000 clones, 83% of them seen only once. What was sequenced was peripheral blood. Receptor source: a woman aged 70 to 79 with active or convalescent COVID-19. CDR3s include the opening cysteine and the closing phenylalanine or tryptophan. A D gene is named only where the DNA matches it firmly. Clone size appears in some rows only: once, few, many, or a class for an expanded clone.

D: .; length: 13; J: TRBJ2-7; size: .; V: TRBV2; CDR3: CASIQGVTYEQYF; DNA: TGTGCCAGCATTCAAGGGGTTACCTACGAGCAGTACTTC
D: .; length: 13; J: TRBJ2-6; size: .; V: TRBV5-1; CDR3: CASSSDRANVLTF; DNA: TGCGCCAGCAGCTCGGACAGGGCCAACGTCCTGACTTTC
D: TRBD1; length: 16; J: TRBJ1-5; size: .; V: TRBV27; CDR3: CASSRTTGIRNQPQHF; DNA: TGTGCCAGCAGTCGTACGACAGGGATCCGCAATCAGCCCCAGCATTTT
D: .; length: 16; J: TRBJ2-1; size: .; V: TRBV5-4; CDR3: CASSTSTSGGAGEQFF; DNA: .
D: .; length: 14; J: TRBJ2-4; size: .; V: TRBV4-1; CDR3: CASSSPGRGNIQYF; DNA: TGCGCCAGCAGCAGCCCCGGAAGGGGGAACATTCAGTACTTC
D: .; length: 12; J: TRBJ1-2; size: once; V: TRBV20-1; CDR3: CSASTVNYGYTF; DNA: TGCAGTGCTAGTACAGTTAACTATGGCTACACCTTC
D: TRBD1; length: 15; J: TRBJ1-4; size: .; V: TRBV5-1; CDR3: CASSFDRTGNEKLFF; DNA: TGCGCCAGCAGCTTTGATCGGACAGGAAATGAAAAACTGTTTTTT
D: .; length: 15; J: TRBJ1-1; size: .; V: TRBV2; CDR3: CASSEARMISTEAFF; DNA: TGTGCCAGCAGTGAAGCGAGGATGATCAGCACTGAAGCTTTCTTT
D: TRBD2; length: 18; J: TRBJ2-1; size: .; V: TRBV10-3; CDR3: CAISESGLAEAPWDEQFF; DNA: TGTGCCATCAGTGAGTCAGGACTAGCGGAGGCCCCCTGGGATGAGCAGTTCTTC
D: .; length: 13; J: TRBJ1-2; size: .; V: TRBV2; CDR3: CASSSQEIAGYTF; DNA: TGTGCCAGCAGCAGTCAAGAAATTGCTGGCTACACCTTC
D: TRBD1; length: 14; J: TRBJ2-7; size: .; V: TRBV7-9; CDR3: CASSLQGNSYEQYF; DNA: TGTGCCAGCAGCCTACAGGGGAATTCCTACGAGCAGTACTTC